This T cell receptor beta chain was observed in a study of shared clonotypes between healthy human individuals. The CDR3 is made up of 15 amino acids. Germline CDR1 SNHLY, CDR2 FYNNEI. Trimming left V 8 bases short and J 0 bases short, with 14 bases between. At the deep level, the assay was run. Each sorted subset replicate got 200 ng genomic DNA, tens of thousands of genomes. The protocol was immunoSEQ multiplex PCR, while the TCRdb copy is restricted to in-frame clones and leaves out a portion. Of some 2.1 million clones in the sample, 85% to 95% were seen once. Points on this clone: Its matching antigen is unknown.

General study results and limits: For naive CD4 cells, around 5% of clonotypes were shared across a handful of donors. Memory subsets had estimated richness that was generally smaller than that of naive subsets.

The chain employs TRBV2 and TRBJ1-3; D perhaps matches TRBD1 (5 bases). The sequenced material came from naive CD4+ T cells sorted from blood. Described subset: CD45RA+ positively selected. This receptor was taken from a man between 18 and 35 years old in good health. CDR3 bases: TGTGCCAGCTCCCCGGGGGGAATCTCTGGAAACACCATATATTTT. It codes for CASSPGGISGNTIYF. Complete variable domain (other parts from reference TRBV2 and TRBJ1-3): EPEVTQTPSHQVTQMGQEVILRCVPISNHLYFYWYRQILGQKVEFLVSFYNNEISEKSEIFDDQFSVERPDGSNFTLKIRSTKLEDSAMYFCASSPGGISGNTIYFGEGSWLTVV.